These 9 T cell receptor beta chains share one sample of origin, sequenced in a study of identical twins. Each CDR3 protein is one row after TCRdb ran MiXCR on the 5' RACE reads. The table records approximately 600,000 distinct CDR3 sequences, around 9.6% of them present only once. These data were also filed under a second study, of yellow fever vaccine responses in identical twins.

The sequencing sample was made of PBMCs. The receptors here all came from a woman aged 18 to 35 in good health.

This clonotype occurred a few times. CDR3 bases: TGTGCCAGCAAGAGGACAGGGGCAGAGACCCAGTACTTC. This gives the protein CASKRTGAETQYF. V is TRBV5-8 and J is TRBJ2-5, with 9 bases that match TRBD1. CDR1 and CDR2 (germline): SGHTS, YDEGEE. Trimming took 6 bases from V and 4 from J; bases not matched to a gene: 4. This CDR3 spans 13 amino acids.

The CDR3 DNA reads TGCGCCAGCAGCCAAGATTGGACTAGCGGGAGGGCCGACTACAATGAGCAGTTCTTC. It is translated as CASSQDWTSGRADYNEQFF. The chain has TRBV4-1 and TRBJ2-1; 15 nucleotides line up with TRBD2. The germline gives CDR1 MGHRA, CDR2 YSYEKL. V dropped 0 bases and J dropped 3; count of bases not matched to a gene: 6. This CDR3 spans 19 amino acids.

CDR3 coding DNA: TGTGCCAGCAACGGGCCCAATGAGCAGTTCTTC. It encodes CASNGPNEQFF. The chain employs TRBV12-3 or TRBV12-4 and TRBJ2-1, with D hard to call. This CDR3 is 11 amino acids long. V shed 7 bases and J shed 6 bases, with 7 bases lying between them.

This clonotype was seen repeatedly, ten times or more. The V gene is TRBV6-2 or TRBV6-3, the J gene TRBJ2-7, with 8 bases fitting TRBD1. The germline V gene encodes CDR1 MNHEY and CDR2 SVGEGT. The CDR3 has 16 amino acids. V shed 5 bases, J shed 2 bases, and the junction held 11 bases outside the gene matches. DNA of the CDR3: TGTGCCAGCAGTCCACCCGGGACAGGAGTTCCCTACGAGCAGTACTTC. Amino acid sequence: CASSPPGTGVPYEQYF.

This clonotype was found a few times. Here the CDR3 DNA reads TGTGCCAGCAGCTTAGAGACAGGGCCTACCTACGAGCAGTACTTC. Residues: CASSLETGPTYEQYF. The chain joins TRBV7-2 to TRBJ2-7; 7 positions match TRBD1. Germline CDR1 is SGHTA and CDR2 is FQGNSA. V shed 1 base, J shed 2 bases, and the junction held 5 bases outside the gene matches. This CDR3 spans 15 amino acids.

This clonotype occurred once. This chain uses TRBV4-2 with TRBJ2-5; D remains ambiguous. The ends were cut back, 1 base at V and 7 bases at J, with 16 bases in the middle. This CDR3 comprises 15 residues. Germline V lookup: CDR1 LGHNA, CDR2 YNFKEQ. CDR3 DNA sequence: TGTGCCAGCAGCCAAGGACTGGGCATAGGTGTGACCCAGTACTTC. Translated, it gives CASSQGLGIGVTQYF.

This clonotype has only a few counts. The chain links TRBV5-1 to TRBJ1-6, with D unresolved. In germline, CDR1 is SGHRS, CDR2 YFSETQ. This CDR3 spans 13 amino acids. V lost 4 bases and J lost 6, with 8 bases in between. The CDR3 reads CASSLETNSPLHF. The CDR3 region has the DNA TGCGCCAGCAGCCTAGAGACTAATTCACCCCTCCACTTT.

This clonotype was counted only a few times. The V and J genes are TRBV7-8 and TRBJ2-7; tentative D call: TRBD1 (6 bases). The CDR3 runs to 15 residues. Trimming removed 1 base from V and 2 bases from J, with 12 bases in between. Germline CDR1 is SGHVS and CDR2 is FQNEAQ. CDR3 DNA: TGTGCCAGCAGCTTAGTCTGGCCAGGGGCCTACGAGCAGTACTTC. This sequence encodes CASSLVWPGAYEQYF.

This chain joins TRBV6-6 and TRBJ2-7; D not resolved. With 2 bases removed from V and 2 bases from J, the gap between germline ends came to 7 bases. This CDR3 has 13 residues. Germline CDR1 is MNHNY and CDR2 is SVGAGI (reference sequence). The CDR3 reads CASSYEAPYEQYF. DNA of the CDR3: TGTGCCAGCAGTTACGAAGCTCCCTACGAGCAGTACTTC.